One and the same sample provided the 15 T cell receptor beta chains below, sequenced in a study of regulatory T cells in long-lasting Graves disease. According to the study, TCR beta libraries were built with iRepertoire HTBI primers and CDR3-region Arm-PCR. MiXCR was run by TCRdb on the multiplex PCR reads, yielding one entry per CDR3 protein. The sample lists roughly 400,000 distinct CDR3 sequences, less than 25% occurring once. Time point of the sample: persistent/refractory GD, antithyroid drugs over 5 years with positive TRAb. PBMCs provided the RNA from which the TCR library was made. Source: peripheral blood mononuclear cells (PBMCs), taken when the disease was refractory, from a patient treated with antithyroid drugs. Every receptor here comes from a female donor with Graves disease.

As for this clonotype: A much larger clone is a single base away; this may be a read error. This sequence joins TRBV2 and TRBJ1-6; a possible D gene is TRBD1 (5 bases). The CDR3 runs 14 residues. The V gene's germline CDR1 is SNHLY and CDR2 FYNNEI. The CDR3 loop reads CAISEGTKYSPLHF. For the CDR3, the DNA is TGTGCCATCAGTGAAGGGACCAAATATTCACCCCTCCACTTT. Drawing the rest from reference TRBV2 and TRBJ1-6, the complete variable domain is EPEVTQTPSHQVTQMGQEVILRCVPISNHLYFYWYRQILGQKVEFLVSFYNNEISEKSEIFDDQFSVERPDGSNFTLKIRSTKLEDSAMYFCAISEGTKYSPLHFGNGTRLTVT.

As for this clonotype: This may stem from a read error, because a much larger clone lies one nucleotide away. This rearrangement joins TRBV12-3 or TRBV12-4 to TRBJ1-4; 7 bases map to TRBD1. This CDR3 region has 14 residues. In DNA form, the CDR3 reads TGTGCCAGCAGTTACACAGGGGTGAATGAAAGACTGTTTTTT. Its translation: CASSYTGVNERLFF.

The rearrangement uses TRBV9 and TRBJ1-3, with D hard to call. The CDR3 length is 14 residues. Germline V gene lookup returns CDR1 SGDLS and CDR2 YYNGEE. Trimming took off 3 bases at V and 0 bases at J, with 7 bases between the two ends. The CDR3 nucleotides are TGTGCCAGCAGCGGGGCTATCTCTGGAAACACCATATATTTT. Translated: CASSGAISGNTIYF.

In this sample, this clonotype turned up many times. The chain employs TRBV27 and TRBJ1-2; a possible D gene is TRBD1 (6 bases). Trimming took 1 base from V and 6 from J, leaving 12 bases between them. This CDR3 is 14 amino acids long. Germline V lookup: CDR1 MNHEY, CDR2 SMNVEV (reference sequence). Here the CDR3 reads CASSLFPGAHGYTF. The CDR3 region has the DNA TGTGCCAGCAGTTTATTTCCGGGGGCGCATGGCTACACCTTC.

V and J are TRBV30 and TRBJ2-6; 8 nucleotides agree with TRBD2. Germline V lookup: CDR1 GTSNPN, CDR2 SVGIG (reference sequence). The CDR3 covers 18 residues. V lost 4 bases to trimming and J lost 0 bases; unmatched junction nucleotides: 11. The CDR3 DNA reads TGTGCCTGGATTGCCGGGGGGGGGGCCCGCTCTGGGGCCAACGTCCTGACTTTC. Its protein product is CAWIAGGGARSGANVLTF.

In its sample, this clonotype was seen many times. This chain uses TRBV27 with TRBJ2-5, with 7 positions matching TRBD2. This CDR3 is 14 amino acids long. Trimming cost V 6 bases and J 4 bases; bases outside gene matches: 8. Germline CDR1 MNHEY, CDR2 SMNVEV (reference sequence). The CDR3 DNA sequence: TGTGCCAGCAGGGGGGGGAGTTCTCTAGAGACCCAGTACTTC. It specifies CASRGGSSLETQYF.

CDR3 nucleotide sequence: TGTGCCAGCAGCTTAATGGGAGGGACTAAAGCTTTCTTT. Translation: CASSLMGGTKAFF. The rearrangement links TRBV7-2 to TRBJ1-1, with a possible D match to TRBD1 (5 bases). Germline V gene data show CDR1 as SGHTA and CDR2 as FQGNSA. The CDR3 totals 13 residues. V was clipped by 2 bases and J by 9 bases, with 13 bases between them.

The rearrangement links TRBV20-1 to TRBJ2-7; 9 positions agree with TRBD1. The CDR3 has 14 residues. From germline, CDR1 is DFQATT and CDR2 SNEGSKA (reference sequence). Trimming at V came to 3 bases and at J to 0 bases, leaving 3 bases not matched to a gene. Here the CDR3 reads CSARWTGVSYEQYF. Written as DNA, the CDR3 is TGCAGTGCTAGGTGGACAGGGGTCTCCTACGAGCAGTACTTC.

This clonotype was detected only once. In DNA form, the CDR3 reads TGCAGTGCAACGCCGGGACAGGGGGCCAGGGCAACTAATGAAAAACTGTTTTTT. Amino acid sequence: CSATPGQGARATNEKLFF. The rearrangement uses TRBV20-1 and TRBJ1-4; 12 nucleotides line up with TRBD1. Germline V gene data show CDR1 as DFQATT and CDR2 as SNEGSKA (reference sequence). CDR3 length equals 18 residues. The V and J ends lost 6 bases and 0 bases, in that order; junction bases with no gene match: 11.

On this clonotype itself: It may be a read error: a sequence one base away is much more abundant. This chain links TRBV28 with TRBJ1-1, with D possibly TRBD1 on 6 matching bases. The germline V gene encodes CDR1 MDHEN and CDR2 SYDVKM. The CDR3 has 15 amino acids. V was clipped by 4 bases and J by 0 bases, with 12 bases between them. CDR3 coding DNA: TGTGCCAGCAGTTCACAGGGACCCGTGAACACTGAAGCTTTCTTT. Translation gives CASSSQGPVNTEAFF.

The table lists this clonotype with many counts. The V gene is TRBV20-1, the J gene TRBJ1-4; tentative D call: TRBD1 (5 bases). Trimming shortened V by 6 bases and J by 9 bases, and 14 bases separated the two germline ends. Germline V gene lookup returns CDR1 DFQATT and CDR2 SNEGSKA (reference sequence). The CDR3 sequence is 12 residues long. The DNA of the CDR3 is TGCAGTGCCGCGGACATGAATAAAAAACTGTTTTTT. Encoded protein: CSAADMNKKLFF.

This clonotype occurred many times. This chain joins TRBV3-1 and TRBJ2-5, with unresolved D. CDR1 and CDR2 from the germline V gene are LGHDT and YNNKEL (reference sequence). The CDR3 contains 15 residues. V gave up 0 bases and J gave up 4 bases, with 12 bases separating them. This CDR3 is CASSQEPGRLETQYF. DNA for the CDR3: TGTGCCAGCAGCCAAGAACCGGGCCGGCTAGAGACCCAGTACTTC.

The genes are TRBV19 and TRBJ2-7, with TRBD1 as a possible D gene (5 bases). Germline-derived CDR1 and CDR2 are LNHDA and SQIVND (reference sequence). The V end lost 3 bases, the J end lost 2 bases, and 14 bases lay between the germline ends. The CDR3 runs to 15 residues. CDR3 nucleotide sequence: TGTGCCAGTAGTATGCAAGGGGTCGCCCCCTACGAGCAGTACTTC. Its translation: CASSMQGVAPYEQYF.

This clonotype has at least ten counts. J is TRBJ2-6 and V is TRBV2; D possibly corresponds to TRBD2 (6 bases). Trimming took 4 bases from V and 2 from J, leaving 15 bases between them. This CDR3 comprises 17 residues. Germline V gene data show CDR1 as SNHLY and CDR2 as FYNNEI. The CDR3 loop reads CASSGRGRSTGANVLTF. The CDR3 nucleotides are TGTGCCAGCAGTGGGCGGGGTCGCTCAACTGGGGCCAACGTCCTGACTTTC.

V and J are TRBV10-3 and TRBJ2-3; D remains unclear. CDR1 and CDR2 (germline): ENHRY, SYGVKD. V lost 5 bases, J lost 2 bases, and 11 bases lay in between. The CDR3 sequence is 14 residues long. CDR3 region: CAISTTGYTDTQYF. CDR3 nucleotide sequence: TGTGCCATCAGTACGACCGGATACACAGATACGCAGTATTTT.